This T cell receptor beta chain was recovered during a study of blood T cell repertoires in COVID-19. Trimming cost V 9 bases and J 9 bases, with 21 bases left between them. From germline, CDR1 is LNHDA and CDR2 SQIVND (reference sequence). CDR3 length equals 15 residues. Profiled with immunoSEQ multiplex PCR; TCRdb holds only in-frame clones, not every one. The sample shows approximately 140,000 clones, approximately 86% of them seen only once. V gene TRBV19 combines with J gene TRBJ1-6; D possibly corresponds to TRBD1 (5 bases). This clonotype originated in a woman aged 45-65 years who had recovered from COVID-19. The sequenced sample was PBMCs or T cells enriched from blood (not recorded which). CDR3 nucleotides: TGTGCCAGGACGGGGGGACGGGCCGCGGGTTCACCCCTCCACTTT. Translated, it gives CARTGGRAAGSPLHF.